This TCR beta chain was captured in a study of identical twins. The CDR3 consists of 12 residues. Trimming removed 8 bases at V and 7 bases at J, with 11 bases between. The germline V gene encodes CDR1 LGHDT and CDR2 YNNKEL (reference sequence). From the 5' RACE reads, TCRdb called clonotypes with MiXCR, one entry per CDR3 protein. The sample lists about 520,000 distinct CDR3 sequences, around 20% seen once, with approximately 0.95% in the top ten. This clonotype was recorded at least ten times. These same records also appear under a second study, on T cells expressing NK-cell markers.

This TCR came from a woman aged 18-35 years in good health. The V and J genes are TRBV3-1 and TRBJ2-2; D call uncertain. The sample taken for sequencing was CD4+ T cells sorted from blood. The CDR3, as DNA: TGTGCCAGCGGTGGGATGGTCGGGGAGCTGTTTTTT. Protein: CASGGMVGELFF. The whole variable domain, remainder taken from reference TRBV3-1 and TRBJ2-2, is DTAVSQTPKYLVTQMGNDKSIKCEQNLGHDTMYWYKQDSKKFLKIMFSYNNKELIINETVPNRFSPKSPDKAHLNLHINSLELGDSAVYFCASGGMVGELFFGEGSRLTVL.